The T cell receptor beta chain under discussion was sequenced for a study of control samples from healthy donors and cancer patients. Deletions cut 7 bases from V and 6 bases from J, with 7 bases between. Germline V CDR1 and CDR2: LNHDA, SQIVND (reference sequence). This CDR3 is 11 amino acids long. TCRdb keeps only in-frame clones here, not all; method: immunoSEQ multiplex PCR. Here the sample spans over 100,000 clones, 88% being singletons. The source of this sequence is a man in his forties in good health. The chain employs TRBV19 and TRBJ2-1; TRBD2 might be the D (6 bases). The specimen sequenced was blood. CDR3: CASISGNEQFF. The CDR3 DNA sequence: TGTGCCAGTATTAGCGGCAATGAGCAGTTCTTC.